These 19 T cell receptor beta chains came from one sample sequenced in a study of cytomegalovirus exposure and HLA in healthy donors. Primers included in the PCR were 60 Vbeta and 13 Jbeta primers. Assay used: immunoSEQ multiplex PCR; TCRdb lists only in-frame clones, some missing. The sample yields about 150,000 clones, of which the top ten take up under 2%. What was sequenced was PBMCs. The receptor source for this set is a woman aged 45-60 years in good health and CMV-seronegative.

The chain employs TRBV5-1 and TRBJ2-1; TRBD2 aligns across 11 bases. CDR1 and CDR2 (germline): SGHRS, YFSETQ. The CDR3 length is 17 residues. Losses at the gene ends were 3 bases for V and 4 bases for J; bases not matched to a gene: 9. CDR3 in DNA: TGCGCCAGCAGCTCCAATATGGGACTAGCGGAATACAATGAGCAGTTCTTC. Amino acid sequence: CASSSNMGLAEYNEQFF.

The V gene is TRBV5-1, the J gene TRBJ1-1, with D maybe TRBD1 (6 bases). The CDR3 runs 16 residues. Trimming took off 4 bases at V and 4 bases at J, with 20 bases between the two ends. CDR1 SGHRS and CDR2 YFSETQ come from the germline V gene. The CDR3 bases are TGCGCCAGCAGCATCGACCGCTTAACAGGGTTCACTGAAGCTTTCTTT. Residues: CASSIDRLTGFTEAFF.

This chain connects TRBV19 to TRBJ1-2; 7 bases are shared with TRBD1. Per the germline V gene, CDR1 is LNHDA and CDR2 is SQIVND (reference sequence). After removal of 8 bases from V and 8 bases from J, the junction contained 14 bases not matched to a gene. The CDR3 loop spans 14 amino acids. The CDR3 nucleotides read TGTGCCAGTTGGGTAGCGGACAGGCCCAGCGGCTACACCTTC. It encodes CASWVADRPSGYTF.

The rearrangement uses TRBV4-2 and TRBJ1-2; D is ambiguous. Germline V CDR1 and CDR2: LGHNA, YNFKEQ. Trimming pared 0 bases from V and 8 bases from J, leaving 13 bases between. The CDR3 covers 14 residues. The CDR3 DNA follows: TGTGCCAGCAGCCAAGAGGCCCGTCTAGAGGGCTACACCTTC. It is translated as CASSQEARLEGYTF.

The rearrangement joins TRBV9 to TRBJ2-5; TRBD2 matches 11 bases. The length of the CDR3 is 17 residues. Trimming took 0 bases from V and 7 from J; bases not matched to a gene: 11. The germline V gene encodes CDR1 SGDLS and CDR2 YYNGEE. The CDR3 region has the DNA TGTGCCAGCAGCGTAGGACTAGCGGGGACCGCCCCCACGACCCAGTACTTC. Encoded protein: CASSVGLAGTAPTTQYF. The full variable domain, with the rest looked up from reference TRBV9 and TRBJ2-5, is DSGVTQTPKHLITATGQRVTLRCSPRSGDLSVYWYQQSLDQGLQFLIQYYNGEERAKGNILERFSAQQFPDLHSELNLSSLELGDSALYFCASSVGLAGTAPTTQYFGPGTRLLVL.

This rearrangement joins TRBV30 to TRBJ1-2, with D tentatively TRBD1 (6 bases). The germline V gene has CDR1 GTSNPN and CDR2 SVGIG (reference sequence). This CDR3 comprises 15 residues. Trimming stripped 3 bases from V and 4 bases from J, with 18 bases between. In DNA, the CDR3 is TGTGCCTGGAGCCCGGCGGGGGGGCGAAGCTATGGCTACACCTTC. Amino acid sequence: CAWSPAGGRSYGYTF. Supplemented by reference TRBV30 and TRBJ1-2, the full variable domain reads SQTIHQWPATLVQPVGSPLSLECTVEGTSNPNLYWYRQAAGRGLQLLFYSVGIGQISSEVPQNLSASRPQDRQFILSSKKLLLSDSGFYLCAWSPAGGRSYGYTFGSGTRLTVV.

About this clone itself: This sample also contains other DNA sequences that code for the same CDR3. This chain links TRBV5-1 with TRBJ2-7; the D is unclear. The CDR3 is 14 amino acids. Trimming removed 0 bases at V and 0 bases at J, with 7 bases between. CDR1 and CDR2 from the germline V gene are SGHRS and YFSETQ. The CDR3 sequence is CASSLGQDSYEQYF. The CDR3 DNA follows: TGCGCCAGCAGCTTGGGGCAAGACTCCTACGAGCAGTACTTC.

The chain carries TRBV19 and TRBJ2-5; D is possibly TRBD2 (5 bases). Trimming took off 4 bases at V and 0 bases at J, with 21 bases between the two ends. The length of the CDR3 is 18 residues. CDR1 is LNHDA and CDR2 is SQIVND in the germline V gene (reference sequence). The CDR3 protein is CASSKLPFRLGDQETQYF. CDR3 DNA: TGTGCCAGTAGTAAACTCCCCTTTCGACTCGGGGACCAAGAGACCCAGTACTTC.

This sequence joins TRBV11-3 and TRBJ1-3; 7 bases agree with TRBD1. The CDR3 sequence is 15 residues long. CDR1 SGHNT and CDR2 YENEEA come from the germline V gene. With 3 bases clipped from V and 0 bases from J, the junction kept 2 bases outside the gene matches. This chain's CDR3 is CASSLQGGSGNTIYF. Written as DNA, the CDR3 is TGTGCCAGCAGCTTGCAGGGGGGCTCTGGAAACACCATATATTTT.

This sequence joins TRBV9 and TRBJ2-5, with 15 bases that match TRBD2. Germline CDR1 reads SGDLS; CDR2 reads YYNGEE. The CDR3 sequence is 17 residues long. V was clipped by 1 base and J by 2 bases; unmatched bases: 3. CDR3 nucleotide sequence: TGTGCCAGCAGCGTACGGGGACTAGCGGGGGGACAAGAGACCCAGTACTTC. It codes for CASSVRGLAGGQETQYF. The full variable domain, in which reference TRBV9 and TRBJ2-5 provide the parts outside the CDR3, is DSGVTQTPKHLITATGQRVTLRCSPRSGDLSVYWYQQSLDQGLQFLIQYYNGEERAKGNILERFSAQQFPDLHSELNLSSLELGDSALYFCASSVRGLAGGQETQYFGPGTRLLVL.

This chain uses TRBV12-2 with TRBJ1-2. TRBV12-2 is given as a pseudogene. The CDR3 contains 15 residues. The CDR3 region has the DNA TGTGCAAGTCGCTTAGCCGCTTTCATCTCGGGAGGCTACACCTTC. Translating gives CASRLAAFISGGYTF.

V and J are TRBV7-9 and TRBJ2-7, with 8 bases lining up with TRBD2. Trimming took 2 bases from V and 6 from J; bases not matched to a gene: 6. The CDR3 is 14 residues long. Germline assignment: CDR1 SEHNR and CDR2 FQNEAQ (reference sequence). CDR3: CASSLSGSVSEQYF. Here the CDR3 DNA reads TGTGCCAGCAGCTTAAGCGGGAGCGTTTCCGAGCAGTACTTC.

V gene TRBV28 combines with J gene TRBJ1-1, with TRBD1 matching over 8 bases. Per the germline V gene, CDR1 is MDHEN and CDR2 is SYDVKM. CDR3 size: 15 residues. With 5 bases clipped from V and 4 bases from J, the junction kept 9 bases outside the gene matches. CDR3 residues: CASSKMTGVGTEAFF. The DNA of the CDR3 is TGTGCCAGCAGTAAAATGACAGGGGTGGGCACTGAAGCTTTCTTT.

The chain uses TRBV5-1 and TRBJ1-2; 8 positions match TRBD1. Germline loops: CDR1 SGHRS, CDR2 YFSETQ. The CDR3 spans 15 residues. After removal of 3 bases from V and 8 bases from J, the junction contained 12 bases not matched to a gene. This CDR3 is CASSSNQDRATGYTF. For the CDR3, the DNA is TGCGCCAGCAGCTCGAATCAGGACAGGGCGACAGGCTACACCTTC.

The chain links TRBV5-1 to TRBJ1-5, with a tentative D call TRBD1 (5 bases). The length of the CDR3 is 14 residues. The germline gives CDR1 SGHRS, CDR2 YFSETQ. V dropped 2 bases and J dropped 5 bases, with 11 bases sitting between them. In nucleotides, the CDR3 is TGCGCCAGCAGCTTAATGACAGTTCATCAGCCCCAGCATTTT. Its translation: CASSLMTVHQPQHF.

The V gene is TRBV7-6, the J gene TRBJ1-1; D remains unclear. CDR3 length: 14 amino acids. V was pared by 4 bases and J by 2 bases, with 11 bases between. CDR1 and CDR2 (germline): SGHVS, FNYEAQ. The CDR3 DNA reads TGTGCCAGCAGCTCCTCAGCGTACAACACTGAAGCTTTCTTT. Translated: CASSSSAYNTEAFF. Based on the CDR3 plus reference TRBV7-6 and TRBJ1-1, the full variable domain is GAGVSQSPRYKVTKRGQDVALRCDPISGHVSLYWYRQALGQGPEFLTYFNYEAQQDKSGLPNDRFSAERPEGSISTLTIQRTEQRDSAMYRCASSSSAYNTEAFFGQGTRLTVV.

V gene TRBV7-3 combines with J gene TRBJ2-2; a weak D match, TRBD1 (5 bases). Trimming shortened V by 6 bases and J by 5 bases, and 10 bases separated the two germline ends. The V gene's germline CDR1 is SGHTA and CDR2 FQGTGA. This CDR3 is built from 13 residues. CDR3 loop: CASSSGFTGELFF. In nucleotides, the CDR3 is TGTGCCAGCAGTTCAGGGTTTACCGGGGAGCTGTTTTTT.

This chain links TRBV20-1 with TRBJ2-7, with D possibly being TRBD2 (6 bases). V was trimmed by 6 bases and J by 9 bases, leaving 12 bases between them. This CDR3 comprises 10 residues. Germline V gives CDR1 DFQATT, CDR2 SNEGSKA (reference sequence). CDR3 bases: TGCAGTGCCGGGGGATCCGCGCAGTACTTC. The encoded protein is CSAGGSAQYF.

CDR3 DNA sequence: TGTGCCAGCAAGACAGGGGGAACAGATACGCAGTATTTT. It yields the protein CASKTGGTDTQYF. This chain uses TRBV6-6 with TRBJ2-3; TRBD1 matches 9 bases. Germline assignment: CDR1 MNHNY and CDR2 SVGAGI (reference sequence). The CDR3 is 13 residues long. J gave up 3 bases and V 7 bases, and 2 bases lay outside the gene matches.